This T cell receptor (beta chain) was profiled in a study of blood T cells in healthy people across ages. Of note for this clonotype: The antigen remains undetermined.

The CDR3 is 14 residues long. Germline V gene lookup returns CDR1 ENHRY and CDR2 SYGVKD. V shed 3 bases and J shed 3 bases, with 10 bases lying between them. Each sample yielded at least 6 million isolated PBMCs. Whole-study findings and limits: Estimated diversity, derived from one million T cells, was regarded as an underestimate. Strong correlation existed between TCR beta diversity and naive T cell percentage. Per million T cells, the diversity of TCR beta decreased roughly linearly as age advanced.

With a J-beta primer mix and a sample-barcoded 5' primer, a second PCR ran about 7 to 11 cycles. TCRdb independently ran MiXCR on the 5' RACE reads; one entry per CDR3 protein. Among about 1.4 million distinct CDR3 sequences listed, approximately 59% were seen once. The sequence was collected from a man younger than 35 in good health. The chain is built from TRBV10-3 and TRBJ2-3; D remains unclear. The sample consisted of blood. CDR3 in amino acids: CAISDWLKTDTQYF. The CDR3 DNA is TGTGCCATCAGTGATTGGCTAAAGACAGATACGCAGTATTTT.